This TCR beta chain was profiled in a study of cytomegalovirus exposure and HLA in healthy donors. With 60 Vbeta and 13 Jbeta primers, the PCR was carried out. Data came from immunoSEQ multiplex PCR; TCRdb stores just in-frame clones and leaves some out. Its table records tens of thousands of clones. Per germline, CDR1 SGHRS and CDR2 YFSETQ. V lost 4 bases and J lost 5; bases outside the gene matches: 6. The CDR3 covers 13 residues. This TCR came from a man between 35 and 55 years old in good health and CMV-seronegative. The sample comprised PBMCs. The chain uses TRBV5-1 and TRBJ2-7; the match to TRBD1 covers 7 bases. CDR3 DNA sequence: TGCGCCAGCAGCCTCTCGGGACAGAACGAGCAGTACTTC. It encodes CASSLSGQNEQYF. Looking up the rest from reference TRBV5-1 and TRBJ2-7 gives the full variable domain: KAGVTQTPRYLIKTRGQQVTLSCSPISGHRSVSWYQQTPGQGLQFLFEYFSETQRNKGNFPGRFSGRQFSNSRSEMNVSTLELGDSALYLCASSLSGQNEQYFGPGTRLTVT.